This T cell receptor (beta chain) comes out of a study of technical replicates of blood from several donors. V lost 4 bases to trimming and J lost 0 bases, with 5 bases between them. CDR3 length: 14 amino acids. CDR1 is SGHRS, CDR2 YFSETQ, per germline. This clone appeared a single time. TCRdb's table, derived via immunoSEQ multiplex PCR, lists solely in-frame clones and lacks some. Of more than 90,000 clones in the sample, roughly 95% were seen once. The clonotype comes from a human donor in good health. The chain carries TRBV5-1 and TRBJ2-6; D is unclear. Source material: T cells isolated from PBMCs. The CDR3 DNA is TGCGCCAGCAGCCAGAACTCTGGGGCCAACGTCCTGACTTTC. Translation: CASSQNSGANVLTF.